The TCR beta chain under discussion was sequenced for a study of monozygotic twins with inflammatory bowel disease. TCRdb re-called the 5' RACE reads and gives one entry per CDR3 protein, without DNA. This sample contains some 440,000 distinct CDR3 sequences. Per the germline V gene, CDR1 is SGHAT and CDR2 is FQNNGV. The CDR3 is made up of 15 amino acids. This rearrangement joins TRBV11-2 to TRBJ2-1. The sequence came from a human donor with ulcerative colitis or Crohn's disease, or a healthy co-twin of an affected twin (not recorded which). Sample: blood. The CDR3 sequence: CASSAENRAYNEQFF.